This T cell receptor (beta chain) was obtained from a study of cytomegalovirus exposure and HLA in healthy donors. Study conclusions and caveats: A few chains linked to CMV were shown in vitro to be specific for CMV antigens. Further analysis was carried out later, and it showed several of the most significant clusters appearing linked to common viral pathogens.

Each donor's status was that of a healthy bone marrow donor. Donors showed nominal health when sampled, although they likely had unrecorded immune exposures. PCR primers comprised 60 Vbeta and 13 Jbeta primers. Only in-frame clones appear in the TCRdb table, and some are missing; sequencing was by immunoSEQ multiplex PCR. This table holds 100,000 or so clones, 75% to 85% found once. In regard to this clone: The antigen is unknown.

Germline assignment: CDR1 MGHRA and CDR2 YSYEKL. The CDR3 is made up of 14 amino acids. V was clipped by 3 bases and J by 0 bases, with 6 bases between them. The TCR was taken from a female donor in good health and CMV-seropositive. Sample: PBMCs. V gene TRBV4-1 combines with J gene TRBJ2-1; D is uncertain. This chain's CDR3 is CASSHPSSYNEQFF. Here the CDR3 DNA reads TGCGCCAGCAGCCACCCTAGCTCCTACAATGAGCAGTTCTTC.